The 16 T cell receptor beta chains below come from one sample, sequenced in a study of quantifying T cell responses using KT2 cells. Study as a whole: cDNA was made from DNase-treated RNA using alpha and beta constant primers.

A single-stranded UMI oligo with SP2 sequence was ligated to cDNA 3' ends. The first PCR ran 3 to 5 cycles with an equimolar RC1.1 and RC1.2 beta primer mix. TCRdb reprocessed the UMI-ligation and nested PCR reads with MiXCR, giving one entry per CDR3 protein. The repertoire holds about 32,000 distinct CDR3 sequences, approximately 6.8% seen once, with less than 20% in the top ten. Input material: PBMCs spiked with cells of the T cell clone KT2. All receptors derive from a human donor.

This rearrangement joins TRBV29-1 to TRBJ1-5, with a weak D call TRBD1 (5 bases). CDR3 size: 13 residues. Per the germline V gene, CDR1 is SQVTM and CDR2 is ANQGSEA. Deletions cut 3 bases from V and 8 bases from J, with 14 bases between. The DNA for the CDR3 is TGCAGCGTTGAGGCGGGGGTCGGGGAGCCCCAGCATTTT. This codes for CSVEAGVGEPQHF.

The J gene is TRBJ2-7, the V gene TRBV25-1; no definite D call. Germline assignment: CDR1 MGHDK and CDR2 SYGVNS. Between the trimmed V and J ends, which lost 2 bases and 7 bases, there was a span of 15 bases. The CDR3 totals 14 residues. The CDR3 sequence is CASSEPRRTEEQYF. In DNA, the CDR3 is TGTGCCAGCAGTGAACCCCGTCGGACGGAGGAGCAGTACTTC.

This clonotype was detected ten times or more. This sequence joins TRBV20-1 and TRBJ1-1; TRBD1 is a possible D gene (5 bases). The CDR3 length is 17 residues. The germline V and J ends were trimmed by 2 bases and 7 bases, with 26 bases remaining between them. Germline CDR1 and CDR2: DFQATT and SNEGSKA (reference sequence). The CDR3 coding sequence is TGCAGTGCTAGAAGGGAGGGGCAGCCACCCAAAGGTCATGAAGCTTTCTTT. Protein sequence: CSARREGQPPKGHEAFF.

This clonotype was counted ten times or more. The chain joins TRBV20-1 to TRBJ2-3; 13 bases fit TRBD2. Germline CDR1 is DFQATT and CDR2 is SNEGSKA (reference sequence). The CDR3 consists of 19 residues. Trimming cost V 6 bases and J 2 bases; bases outside gene matches: 17. DNA for the CDR3: TGCAGTGCGAACGGACTAGCGGGAGATTACACAGTCCACACAGATACGCAGTATTTT. Protein product: CSANGLAGDYTVHTDTQYF.

There are many counts of this clonotype. The chain links TRBV7-9 to TRBJ2-7; D call uncertain. The CDR3 loop spans 11 amino acids. The V gene's germline CDR1 is SEHNR and CDR2 FQNEAQ (reference sequence). Deletions cut 3 bases from V and 5 bases from J, with 5 bases between. Here the CDR3 DNA reads TGTGCCAGCAGCTTCAACCACGAGCAGTACTTC. Protein: CASSFNHEQYF.

This clonotype came up a few times. The chain joins TRBV13 to TRBJ1-2; D is uncertain. Germline assignment: CDR1 PRHDT and CDR2 FYEKMQ (reference sequence). V was cut by 2 bases and J by 3 bases, with 25 bases left in between. CDR3 length equals 19 residues. CDR3 nucleotide sequence: TGTGCCAGCAGCTTAACTCCTACCATAATGCCCAGCACCGACTATGGCTACACCTTC. Translation gives CASSLTPTIMPSTDYGYTF. The entire variable domain, with the rest obtained from reference TRBV13 and TRBJ1-2, is as follows: AAGVIQSPRHLIKEKRETATLKCYPIPRHDTVYWYQQGPGQDPQFLISFYEKMQSDKGSIPDRFSAQQFSDYHSELNMSSLELGDSALYFCASSLTPTIMPSTDYGYTFGSGTRLTVV.

Notes on this clonotype: A single base separates this from a much larger clone, so it may be a read error. The CDR3: CSFLTVTNTGELFF. The CDR3 DNA reads as TGCAGCTTCCTGACAGTGACGAACACCGGGGAGCTGTTTTTT. J is TRBJ2-2 and V is TRBV29-1; possibly TRBD1 for D (5 bases). The CDR3 runs to 14 residues. Trimming stripped 8 bases from V and 0 bases from J, with 13 bases between. Germline V CDR1 and CDR2: SQVTM, ANQGSEA.

The sample holds many counts of this clonotype. The chain couples TRBV20-1 to TRBJ2-5; D perhaps matches TRBD2 (7 bases). V lost 0 bases, J lost 4 bases, and 18 bases lay in between. CDR1 is DFQATT, CDR2 SNEGSKA, per germline (reference sequence). The CDR3 spans 16 residues. In DNA form, the CDR3 reads TGCAGTGCTAGAGATTGGGAGGGGGTAATGGTAGAGACCCAGTACTTC. It translates to CSARDWEGVMVETQYF.

The chain recombines TRBV29-1 with TRBJ1-2, with D uncertain. Trimming cost V 0 bases and J 3 bases, with 11 bases left between them. CDR1 is SQVTM and CDR2 is ANQGSEA in the germline V gene. The CDR3 contains 14 residues. CDR3 region: CSVEDVERYYGYTF. The CDR3 DNA is TGCAGCGTTGAAGATGTAGAGAGGTACTATGGCTACACCTTC.

This clonotype was observed many times. The V and J genes are TRBV7-3 and TRBJ2-2; the match to TRBD1 covers 10 bases. The CDR3 consists of 15 residues. Germline trimming cut 5 bases from V and 4 bases from J; bases unmatched to any gene: 4. Germline CDR1 is SGHTA and CDR2 is FQGTGA. The CDR3 region has the DNA TGTGCCAGCAGCCTGACAGGGGGCAGCACCGGGGAGCTGTTTTTT. It codes for CASSLTGGSTGELFF.

V and J are TRBV2 and TRBJ2-7, with TRBD2 as a possible D gene (7 bases). Trimming pared 8 bases from V and 4 bases from J, leaving 18 bases between. Germline-derived CDR1 and CDR2 are SNHLY and FYNNEI. This CDR3 is 14 amino acids long. The CDR3 DNA reads as TGTGCCAGCCACCCTTCCGGGGGGCGGTACGAGCAGTACTTC. Translation: CASHPSGGRYEQYF.

Many counts were recorded for this clonotype. The genes are TRBV29-1 and TRBJ2-3; no firm D call. Germline loops: CDR1 SQVTM, CDR2 ANQGSEA. There are 13 residues in the CDR3. Trimming took 3 bases from V and 0 from J, leaving 7 bases between them. The CDR3 region is CSVEAASTDTQYF. The DNA for the CDR3 is TGCAGCGTTGAGGCGGCAAGCACAGATACGCAGTATTTT.

The CDR3 DNA follows: TGTGCCAGCAGTTACTTGCCTGGTCATGAGCAGTTCTTC. Amino acid sequence: CASSYLPGHEQFF. V usage is TRBV6-2 or TRBV6-3 and J usage is TRBJ2-1, with unresolved D. Deletions cut 1 base from V and 8 bases from J, with 9 bases between. The CDR3 covers 13 residues. Germline V gives CDR1 MNHEY, CDR2 SVGEGT.

The genes are TRBV27 and TRBJ2-3; unclear D gene. This CDR3 spans 14 amino acids. Per germline, CDR1 MNHEY and CDR2 SMNVEV (reference sequence). The ends were cut back, 6 bases at V and 11 bases at J, with 21 bases in the middle. CDR3 loop: CASSPTPRDNEQYF. The CDR3 nucleotides read TGTGCCAGCAGCCCTACTCCAAGAGACAATGAGCAGTATTTT.

This clonotype showed up many times. V gene TRBV29-1 combines with J gene TRBJ1-1; no reliable D call. V gave up 4 bases and J gave up 0 bases, with 9 bases separating them. Germline CDR1 SQVTM, CDR2 ANQGSEA. The CDR3 sequence is 13 residues long. In DNA form, the CDR3 reads TGCAGCGTTGTACGGGTACTGAACACTGAAGCTTTCTTT. Translation: CSVVRVLNTEAFF.

This clonotype was counted only a few times. The chain uses TRBV4-2 and TRBJ2-2; TRBD1 matches at 7 bases. The V segment lost 2 bases and the J segment 2 bases; nucleotides outside the gene matches: 5. The V gene's germline CDR1 is LGHNA and CDR2 YNFKEQ. The CDR3 consists of 16 residues. CDR3 DNA sequence: TGTGCCAGCAGCCAAATTTCAGGGGGTAACACCGGGGAGCTGTTTTTT. Translated: CASSQISGGNTGELFF.